Below are 28 T cell receptor beta chains sequenced from a single sample in a study of cytomegalovirus exposure and HLA in healthy donors. The PCR ran on 60 Vbeta and 13 Jbeta primers. The data were produced by immunoSEQ multiplex PCR, yet TCRdb's version contains in-frame clones alone and is incomplete. The table records about 180,000 clones, 77% of them present only once. Sequenced sample: PBMCs. The receptor source for this set is a man aged 18 to 29 in good health and CMV-seronegative.

Comment on this clone: One junction end does not reproduce the germline sequence, and a read error may be involved. This chain links TRBV7-2 with TRBJ2-1; 12 nucleotides agree with TRBD2. The CDR3 runs to 14 residues. In germline, CDR1 is SGHTA, CDR2 FQGNSA. The CDR3 loop is CASSFLAGGCEEFF. As DNA, the CDR3 is TGTGCCAGCAGCTTTCTAGCGGGGGGGTGTGAGGAGTTCTTC.

The genes are TRBV30 and TRBJ2-5, with D perhaps TRBD1 (5 bases). The CDR3 covers 13 residues. V lost 1 base, J lost 7 bases, and 13 bases lay in between. Germline V lookup: CDR1 GTSNPN, CDR2 SVGIG (reference sequence). CDR3: CAWSGGGAWTQYF. The CDR3 DNA follows: TGTGCCTGGAGTGGTGGTGGGGCGTGGACCCAGTACTTC. Combining the CDR3 with reference TRBV30 and TRBJ2-5 gives the whole variable domain SQTIHQWPATLVQPVGSPLSLECTVEGTSNPNLYWYRQAAGRGLQLLFYSVGIGQISSEVPQNLSASRPQDRQFILSSKKLLLSDSGFYLCAWSGGGAWTQYFGPGTRLLVL.

This chain connects TRBV30 to TRBJ1-5; 9 nucleotides align to TRBD1. CDR1 GTSNPN and CDR2 SVGIG come from the germline V gene (reference sequence). With V trimmed by 2 bases and J by 2 bases, 10 bases remained unmatched. This CDR3 has 17 residues. In DNA, the CDR3 is TGTGCCTGGAGTTTCAACAGGGGGCGAAGAGGCAATCAGCCCCAGCATTTT. Translating it yields CAWSFNRGRRGNQPQHF. Full variable domain (missing parts from reference TRBV30 and TRBJ1-5): SQTIHQWPATLVQPVGSPLSLECTVEGTSNPNLYWYRQAAGRGLQLLFYSVGIGQISSEVPQNLSASRPQDRQFILSSKKLLLSDSGFYLCAWSFNRGRRGNQPQHFGDGTRLSIL.

This clone was observed a handful of times. Different DNA sequences within this sample yield the same CDR3. This chain connects TRBV7-2 to TRBJ2-7; unclear D gene. The germline V gene has CDR1 SGHTA and CDR2 FQGNSA. The CDR3 extends over 11 amino acids. The V end lost 4 bases, the J end lost 3 bases, and 4 bases lay between the germline ends. The chain's CDR3 is CASSSDYEQYF. CDR3 sequence (DNA): TGTGCCAGCAGCTCAGACTACGAGCAGTACTTC.

This clone occurred a few times. J is TRBJ2-5 and V is TRBV11-3, with D hard to call. V lost 4 bases, J lost 1 base, and 10 bases lay in between. The CDR3 is made up of 14 amino acids. Per germline, CDR1 SGHNT and CDR2 YENEEA. This chain's CDR3 is CASSSQTSQETQYF. The CDR3 DNA sequence: TGTGCCAGCAGCTCCCAGACAAGCCAAGAGACCCAGTACTTC.

This clone was observed once. This chain links TRBV4-1 with TRBJ1-2; a possible D gene is TRBD1 (6 bases). Germline CDR1 and CDR2: MGHRA and YSYEKL. Trimming removed 1 base at V and 2 bases at J, with 11 bases between. The CDR3 is 15 residues long. The CDR3 DNA sequence: TGCGCCAGCAGCCAAGTACGGACAGTCAACTATGGCTACACCTTC. The encoded protein is CASSQVRTVNYGYTF.

This clone has just one count. The rearrangement uses TRBV30 and TRBJ2-1; no reliable D call. The V gene lost 0 bases and the J gene lost 7 bases, with 13 bases spanning the gap. The CDR3 covers 14 residues. Germline V gene data show CDR1 as GTSNPN and CDR2 as SVGIG (reference sequence). Here the CDR3 reads CAWSVRPRWNEQFF. In DNA form, the CDR3 reads TGTGCCTGGAGTGTACGTCCCCGGTGGAATGAGCAGTTCTTC.

There are a few counts of this clone. J is TRBJ2-3 and V is TRBV6-4; D gene ambiguous. Germline V gives CDR1 MRHNA, CDR2 SNTAGT. CDR3 length equals 14 residues. V dropped 6 bases and J dropped 1 base, with 11 bases sitting between them. The DNA of the CDR3 is TGTGCCAGCAGAGTCGGTTTCCGCACAGATACGCAGTATTTT. It is translated as CASRVGFRTDTQYF.

The genes are TRBV29-1 and TRBJ2-7; 8 positions agree with TRBD1. The CDR3 consists of 15 residues. Per the germline V gene, CDR1 is SQVTM and CDR2 is ANQGSEA. V lost 4 bases and J lost 4; bases outside the gene matches: 12. The CDR3 sequence is CSVVPMSGQGYEQYF. CDR3 bases: TGCAGCGTTGTCCCGATGTCAGGACAGGGATACGAGCAGTACTTC.

Concerning this clone: The sample has other DNA sequences that encode this CDR3 too. The V and J genes are TRBV6-5 and TRBJ2-1, with 8 bases aligning to TRBD1. Germline V gene data show CDR1 as MNHEY and CDR2 as SVGAGI. The CDR3 spans 15 residues. Trimming cost V 6 bases and J 2 bases; bases outside gene matches: 6. This CDR3 reads CASSPDRGPYNEQFF. Written as DNA, the CDR3 is TGTGCCAGCAGCCCCGACAGGGGACCCTACAATGAGCAGTTCTTC.

The rearrangement links TRBV13 to TRBJ2-1; 10 positions match TRBD2. V was pared by 5 bases and J by 9 bases, with 4 bases of the junction left unmatched. This CDR3 has 13 residues. The germline V gene encodes CDR1 PRHDT and CDR2 FYEKMQ (reference sequence). The CDR3 here is CASSPGLAFEQFF. CDR3 coding DNA: TGTGCCAGCAGCCCGGGACTAGCGTTTGAGCAGTTCTTC.

The chain couples TRBV29-1 to TRBJ2-7, with D perhaps matching TRBD1 (6 bases). V lost 4 bases, J lost 2 bases, and 15 bases lay in between. Germline V CDR1 and CDR2: SQVTM, ANQGSEA. The CDR3 totals 14 residues. Written as DNA, the CDR3 is TGCAGCGTTGTTCCCAGGGGATCGCCCTACGAGCAGTACTTC. As protein: CSVVPRGSPYEQYF.

The J gene is TRBJ2-7, the V gene TRBV7-6; 7 nucleotides match TRBD1. Germline CDR1 SGHVS, CDR2 FNYEAQ. The CDR3 totals 15 residues. The trim removed 5 bases at V and 0 bases at J, leaving 7 bases unmatched. The CDR3 coding sequence is TGTGCCAGCAGCCTGGACAGGTCCCCCTCCTACGAGCAGTACTTC. This sequence encodes CASSLDRSPSYEQYF. Complete variable domain (other parts from reference TRBV7-6 and TRBJ2-7): GAGVSQSPRYKVTKRGQDVALRCDPISGHVSLYWYRQALGQGPEFLTYFNYEAQQDKSGLPNDRFSAERPEGSISTLTIQRTEQRDSAMYRCASSLDRSPSYEQYFGPGTRLTVT.

The chain employs TRBV5-6 and TRBJ2-1, with D perhaps TRBD2 (6 bases). Trimming pared 0 bases from V and 14 bases from J, leaving 9 bases between. The CDR3 loop spans 11 amino acids. Germline CDR1 and CDR2: SGHDT and YYEEEE. This CDR3 is CASSLVGEEFF. CDR3 in DNA: TGTGCCAGCAGCTTGGTGGGGGAGGAGTTCTTC.

V gene TRBV5-1 combines with J gene TRBJ2-1, with D tentatively TRBD2 (5 bases). With 3 bases removed from V and 2 bases from J, the gap between germline ends came to 15 bases. The CDR3 sequence is 16 residues long. Germline values: CDR1 SGHRS, CDR2 YFSETQ. The CDR3 sequence is CASSSALGDAYNEQFF. In DNA form, the CDR3 reads TGCGCCAGCAGCTCGGCCCTCGGGGATGCCTACAATGAGCAGTTCTTC.

This chain uses TRBV15 with TRBJ2-3, with 8 bases lining up with TRBD1. Germline V gene lookup returns CDR1 LNHNV and CDR2 YYDKDF (reference sequence). This CDR3 is 13 amino acids long. V was pared by 6 bases and J by 5 bases, with 4 bases of the junction left unmatched. The CDR3 DNA sequence: TGTGCCACCAGGCAGGGGGCCGGAGATACGCAGTATTTT. Protein sequence: CATRQGAGDTQYF.

The rearrangement uses TRBV9 and TRBJ1-2; unclear D gene. Trimming left V 3 bases short and J 7 bases short, with 16 bases between. The germline gives CDR1 SGDLS, CDR2 YYNGEE. The CDR3 has 14 amino acids. The DNA of the CDR3 is TGTGCCAGCAGCGCCGGAGCGGGGAAGGGTGGCTACACCTTC. Translation: CASSAGAGKGGYTF.

This clone was counted a few times. This rearrangement joins TRBV29-1 to TRBJ2-1, with 9 bases fitting TRBD2. The V and J ends lost 1 base and 6 bases, in that order; junction bases with no gene match: 4. Germline CDR1 reads SQVTM; CDR2 reads ANQGSEA. CDR3 size: 14 residues. This chain's CDR3 is CSVEGGTSPNEQFF. In DNA, the CDR3 is TGCAGCGTTGAAGGCGGGACTAGCCCCAATGAGCAGTTCTTC.

CDR3 DNA sequence: TGCGCCAGCAGCCAAGACTTCACGACTAGCGGGAGCGGTGAGCAGTTCTTC. As protein: CASSQDFTTSGSGEQFF. The genes are TRBV4-3 and TRBJ2-1, with 12 bases aligning to TRBD2. The CDR3 extends over 17 amino acids. From germline, CDR1 is LGHNA and CDR2 YSLEER. V was clipped by 0 bases and J by 9 bases; unmatched bases: 9.

This chain links TRBV27 with TRBJ1-2; D might be TRBD1 (6 bases). Germline CDR1 reads MNHEY; CDR2 reads SMNVEV (reference sequence). The CDR3 consists of 14 residues. V was pared by 2 bases and J by 4 bases, with 11 bases between. CDR3 DNA: TGTGCCAGCAGTTTACTGGGGGGGCTCTATGGCTACACCTTC. Encoded protein: CASSLLGGLYGYTF.

This clone was found a few times. The CDR3 nucleotides are TGCGCCAGCAGCTTGAGGCCAGGTTTCATCCCAAATGAGCAGTTCTTC. Translation: CASSLRPGFIPNEQFF. The rearrangement uses TRBV5-1 and TRBJ2-1; D is unresolved. The CDR3 loop spans 16 amino acids. Trimming took off 1 base at V and 7 bases at J, with 18 bases between the two ends. Looked up from germline, CDR1 is SGHRS and CDR2 is YFSETQ.

The rearrangement links TRBV29-1 to TRBJ2-3; 7 bases are shared with TRBD2. V was clipped by 2 bases and J by 0 bases; unmatched bases: 14. This CDR3 has 18 amino acids. Germline V gives CDR1 SQVTM, CDR2 ANQGSEA. The CDR3: CSVENFFGLGVSTDTQYF. The DNA for the CDR3 is TGCAGCGTTGAAAATTTTTTCGGACTAGGTGTTAGCACAGATACGCAGTATTTT.

V usage is TRBV6-1 and J usage is TRBJ2-7; 7 bases match TRBD1. Per germline, CDR1 MNHNS and CDR2 SASEGT. Trimming cost V 4 bases and J 3 bases; bases outside gene matches: 3. The CDR3 is 13 amino acids. CDR3: CASSGQGIYEQYF. The CDR3 bases are TGTGCCAGCAGTGGACAGGGAATCTACGAGCAGTACTTC.

The chain links TRBV6-5 to TRBJ1-2; 8 bases align to TRBD1. The V gene end was trimmed by 1 base and the J gene end by 2 bases; junction bases not matched to a gene: 6. The CDR3 runs to 16 residues. Germline loops: CDR1 MNHEY, CDR2 SVGAGI. CDR3 region: CASSYYGQGMNYGYTF. The CDR3 nucleotides read TGTGCCAGCAGTTACTACGGACAGGGAATGAACTATGGCTACACCTTC.

The chain couples TRBV4-3 to TRBJ2-7; 8 bases map to TRBD2. V lost 1 base, J lost 3 bases, and 8 bases stayed unmatched. Germline CDR1 LGHNA, CDR2 YSLEER. This CDR3 is built from 16 residues. In DNA, the CDR3 is TGCGCCAGCAGCCAAGTGCGGGGGGCGTTCTTCTACGAGCAGTACTTC. Translation: CASSQVRGAFFYEQYF.

The CDR3 DNA follows: TGTGCCAGCAGCGTAGGGGCTAGCGGGAGAGATACGCAGTATTTT. Residues: CASSVGASGRDTQYF. V is TRBV9 and J is TRBJ2-3; TRBD2 aligns across 10 bases. CDR1 SGDLS and CDR2 YYNGEE come from the germline V gene. V shed 0 bases, J shed 5 bases, and the junction held 3 bases outside the gene matches. The CDR3 is 15 amino acids.

The chain has TRBV6-1 and TRBJ2-7; D is ambiguous. This CDR3 contains 14 residues. Per the germline V gene, CDR1 is MNHNS and CDR2 is SASEGT. With 1 base removed from V and 0 bases from J, the gap between germline ends came to 7 bases. CDR3 in DNA: TGTGCCAGCAGTGAAGGGGCCATCTCCTACGAGCAGTACTTC. This gives the protein CASSEGAISYEQYF.

The chain couples TRBV30 to TRBJ1-1; D is perhaps TRBD1 (5 bases). V dropped 3 bases and J dropped 3 bases, with 11 bases sitting between them. CDR1 GTSNPN and CDR2 SVGIG come from the germline V gene (reference sequence). The CDR3 has 13 residues. In DNA, the CDR3 is TGTGCCTGGAGCCCCGACAGTCACACTGAAGCTTTCTTT. Translated, it gives CAWSPDSHTEAFF.